The rows below give T cell receptor beta chains drawn from one sample of a study of cytomegalovirus exposure and HLA in healthy donors. Some clones are missing from TCRdb's copy, which holds only in-frame ones; the method was immunoSEQ multiplex PCR. The sample lists about 160,000 clones; roughly 79% were seen once. What was sequenced was PBMCs. All receptors come from a woman aged 40-49 years in good health and CMV-seropositive. The CDR3 runs from the conserved cysteine through the conserved F or W. D genes are given only for firm matches. Clone size is given for some rows only: seen once, a few or many times, or a class if the clone is expanded.

d_gene: -
v_gene: TRBV7-6
j_gene: TRBJ2-1
abundance: -
CDR3nt: TGTGCCAGCAGGCCGGTAGGTTTGGGCGAGCAGTTCTTC
CDR3aa: CASRPVGLGEQFF

d_gene: -
v_gene: TRBV6-1
j_gene: TRBJ1-5
abundance: -
CDR3nt: TGTGCCAGCAGTGAAAAGAAAGTGGAGGTCGGGCCCCAGCATTTT
CDR3aa: CASSEKKVEVGPQHF

d_gene: -
v_gene: TRBV5-1
j_gene: TRBJ1-2
abundance: -
CDR3nt: TGCGCCAGCAGCTTCGGGGGGACCGAACGACCTACCTTC
CDR3aa: CASSFGGTERPTF

d_gene: TRBD2
v_gene: TRBV2
j_gene: TRBJ2-3
abundance: -
CDR3nt: TGTGCCAGCAGTGTGCGGGGGGGCACAGATACGCAGTATTTT
CDR3aa: CASSVRGGTDTQYF

d_gene: TRBD1
v_gene: TRBV2
j_gene: TRBJ1-2
abundance: -
CDR3nt: TGTGCCAGCAGCGCCGGGACAGTTTTCTATGGCTACACCTTC
CDR3aa: CASSAGTVFYGYTF

d_gene: TRBD1
v_gene: TRBV18
j_gene: TRBJ1-1
abundance: -
CDR3nt: TGTGCCAGCTCCCCGGGACAGGGGAACACTGAAGCTTTCTTT
CDR3aa: CASSPGQGNTEAFF

d_gene: TRBD2
v_gene: TRBV10-3
j_gene: TRBJ2-3
abundance: -
CDR3nt: TGTGCAACCTCTGCAGGGACTAGCGGGCCAGATACGCAGTATTTT
CDR3aa: CATSAGTSGPDTQYF

d_gene: -
v_gene: TRBV7-9
j_gene: TRBJ1-4
abundance: -
CDR3nt: TGTGCCAGCACTCTGAGCGCGCCTAATGAAAAACTGTTTTTT
CDR3aa: CASTLSAPNEKLFF

d_gene: -
v_gene: TRBV5-1
j_gene: TRBJ1-1
abundance: -
CDR3nt: TGCGCCAGCAGCCCGGCCCAGGGTATGAACACTGAAGCTTTCTTT
CDR3aa: CASSPAQGMNTEAFF

d_gene: -
v_gene: TRBV6-5
j_gene: TRBJ1-2
abundance: -
CDR3nt: TGTGCCAGCTATGACTACTATGGCTACACCTTC
CDR3aa: CASYDYYGYTF

d_gene: -
v_gene: TRBV7-9
j_gene: TRBJ1-6
abundance: once
CDR3nt: TGTGCCAGCAGCTTTGGGTTCGGGACAACCTATAATTCACCCCTCCACTTT
CDR3aa: CASSFGFGTTYNSPLHF

d_gene: TRBD1
v_gene: TRBV27
j_gene: TRBJ1-2
abundance: -
CDR3nt: TGTGCCAGCAGTTCATCCGGGACAGGGGTTGGCTACACCTTC
CDR3aa: CASSSSGTGVGYTF

d_gene: -
v_gene: TRBV29-1
j_gene: TRBJ1-1
abundance: -
CDR3nt: TGCAGCGGTCGACAGGCGAACACTGAAGCTTTCTTT
CDR3aa: CSGRQANTEAFF

d_gene: -
v_gene: TRBV19
j_gene: TRBJ1-2
abundance: -
CDR3nt: TGTGCCAGTAGCATATTATCCGGAGGGGCCTATGGCTACACCTTC
CDR3aa: CASSILSGGAYGYTF

d_gene: TRBD2
v_gene: TRBV27
j_gene: TRBJ2-5
abundance: -
CDR3nt: TGTGCCAGCAGTATTGCTAGCGGGGGTGGTCAAGAGACCCAGTACTTC
CDR3aa: CASSIASGGGQETQYF

d_gene: -
v_gene: TRBV5-1
j_gene: TRBJ2-1
abundance: -
CDR3nt: TGCGCCAGCAGCTCTCGGACAGTGAAGAATGAGCAGTTCTTC
CDR3aa: CASSSRTVKNEQFF

d_gene: TRBD2
v_gene: TRBV7-2
j_gene: TRBJ2-5
abundance: -
CDR3nt: TGTGCCAGCAGCTTAGCGAGGCCTAGCGGGGACCAAGAGACCCAGTACTTC
CDR3aa: CASSLARPSGDQETQYF

d_gene: -
v_gene: TRBV5-1
j_gene: TRBJ1-2
abundance: -
CDR3nt: TGCGCCAGCAGCGCATCCCTCCGGACAGCCCAGGACTACACCTTC
CDR3aa: CASSASLRTAQDYTF

d_gene: TRBD2
v_gene: TRBV5-1
j_gene: TRBJ2-2
abundance: -
CDR3nt: TGCGCCAGCAGCCAGCCCGGACTAGCGGGTTACACCGGGGAGCTGTTTTTT
CDR3aa: CASSQPGLAGYTGELFF

d_gene: TRBD2
v_gene: TRBV7-2
j_gene: TRBJ2-1
abundance: few
CDR3nt: TGTGCCAGCAGCTTAGCCTCCGGGGGGGCCTTGGGCAATGAGCAGTTCTTC
CDR3aa: CASSLASGGALGNEQFF

d_gene: -
v_gene: TRBV5-1
j_gene: TRBJ2-3
abundance: few
CDR3nt: TGCGCCAGCAGCTTGGACAGCTCGGGGGATACGCAGTATTTT
CDR3aa: CASSLDSSGDTQYF

d_gene: -
v_gene: TRBV14
j_gene: TRBJ1-2
abundance: -
CDR3nt: TGTGCCAGCAGCCCTGACATTAACTATGGCTACACCTTC
CDR3aa: CASSPDINYGYTF

d_gene: -
v_gene: TRBV28
j_gene: TRBJ1-2
abundance: -
CDR3nt: TGTGCCAGCAGTTATACCGGAATGGGGCGAAGGGGCTACACCTTC
CDR3aa: CASSYTGMGRRGYTF

d_gene: -
v_gene: TRBV23-1
j_gene: TRBJ2-1
abundance: -
CDR3nt: TGCGCCAGCACAAATTTTCCGACAAACAAGCAGTTCTTC
CDR3aa: CASTNFPTNKQFF

d_gene: TRBD1
v_gene: TRBV27
j_gene: TRBJ2-7
abundance: -
CDR3nt: TGTGCCAGCAGTCCCGGGGGACAGGCTGACTACGAGCAGTACTTC
CDR3aa: CASSPGGQADYEQYF

d_gene: -
v_gene: TRBV6-5
j_gene: TRBJ1-4
abundance: -
CDR3nt: TGTGCCAGCGGAGACAGAAGTGGAACTAATGAAAAACTGTTTTTT
CDR3aa: CASGDRSGTNEKLFF

d_gene: -
v_gene: TRBV5-4
j_gene: TRBJ2-7
abundance: -
CDR3nt: TGTGCCAGCAGAAAGTTGGGGGGGGCGGACGAGCAGTACTTC
CDR3aa: CASRKLGGADEQYF

d_gene: TRBD1
v_gene: TRBV11-1
j_gene: TRBJ1-1
abundance: -
CDR3nt: TGTGCCAGCAGGCGACGGACAGGGAACACTGAAGCTTTCTTT
CDR3aa: CASRRRTGNTEAFF

d_gene: TRBD2
v_gene: TRBV7-9
j_gene: TRBJ2-7
abundance: once
CDR3nt: TGTGCCAGCAGCTTAGGGACTAGCGGGGGGGGCTACGAGCAGTACTTC
CDR3aa: CASSLGTSGGGYEQYF

d_gene: TRBD2
v_gene: TRBV7-3
j_gene: TRBJ2-3
abundance: -
CDR3nt: TGTGCCAGCAGCCAGAGCGGGGGGCTCACAGATACGCAGTATTTT
CDR3aa: CASSQSGGLTDTQYF

d_gene: -
v_gene: TRBV5-1
j_gene: TRBJ1-1
abundance: -
CDR3nt: TGCGCCAGCAGCTTGGCCCCCGTACAGGGCACTGAAGCTTTCTTT
CDR3aa: CASSLAPVQGTEAFF

d_gene: -
v_gene: TRBV2
j_gene: TRBJ1-2
abundance: -
CDR3nt: TGTGCCAGCAGGCCGACGACAGGTGCTAACTATGGCTACACCTTC
CDR3aa: CASRPTTGANYGYTF

d_gene: -
v_gene: TRBV27
j_gene: TRBJ2-5
abundance: -
CDR3nt: TGTGCCAGCAGTTTAAGAGGACTCGGGCGGGCGGACCAAGAGACCCAGTACTTC
CDR3aa: CASSLRGLGRADQETQYF

d_gene: -
v_gene: TRBV6-1
j_gene: TRBJ2-2
abundance: -
CDR3nt: TGTGCCAGCAGTGAAGACGGTGCGGCAGCCAACACCGGGGAGCTGTTTTTT
CDR3aa: CASSEDGAAANTGELFF

d_gene: -
v_gene: TRBV7-2
j_gene: TRBJ1-2
abundance: once
CDR3nt: TGTGCCAGCAGCTCAAGGACAGAACTTAACTATGGCTACACCTTC
CDR3aa: CASSSRTELNYGYTF

d_gene: -
v_gene: TRBV7-2
j_gene: TRBJ1-2
abundance: -
CDR3nt: TGTGCCAGCAGCTTAGCGGTGGGGGCAGACGGCTACACCTTC
CDR3aa: CASSLAVGADGYTF

d_gene: TRBD1
v_gene: TRBV9
j_gene: TRBJ1-2
abundance: -
CDR3nt: TGTGCCAGCAGCGTAGACGCTACAGGGGGCTATGGCTACACCTTC
CDR3aa: CASSVDATGGYGYTF

d_gene: TRBD1
v_gene: TRBV6-5
j_gene: TRBJ2-7
abundance: -
CDR3nt: TGTGCCGTCAACAGGGGGTACGAGCAGTACTTC
CDR3aa: CAVNRGYEQYF

d_gene: -
v_gene: TRBV7-9
j_gene: TRBJ2-7
abundance: -
CDR3nt: TGTGCCAGCAGCGGGACACATTTCGGGGAGCAGTACTTC
CDR3aa: CASSGTHFGEQYF

d_gene: -
v_gene: TRBV5-4
j_gene: TRBJ1-2
abundance: once
CDR3nt: TGTGCCAGCAGCTGGGGCCGGGGGGACTATGGCTACACCTTC
CDR3aa: CASSWGRGDYGYTF

d_gene: TRBD1
v_gene: TRBV5-4
j_gene: TRBJ2-2
abundance: -
CDR3nt: TGTGCCAGCAGCTTGTGGGGACAGGGGACGAGGGAGCTGTTTTTT
CDR3aa: CASSLWGQGTRELFF

d_gene: TRBD1
v_gene: TRBV4-2
j_gene: TRBJ1-2
abundance: -
CDR3nt: TGTGCCAGCAGCCAAGAATTCGGACAGGGGGCTTTTGGCTACACCTTC
CDR3aa: CASSQEFGQGAFGYTF

d_gene: -
v_gene: TRBV30
j_gene: TRBJ2-3
abundance: -
CDR3nt: TGTGCCTGGAGTGTAGGCAGGGGAGCTTATACGCAGTATTTT
CDR3aa: CAWSVGRGAYTQYF

d_gene: TRBD1
v_gene: TRBV9
j_gene: TRBJ1-4
abundance: -
CDR3nt: TGTGCCAGCAGCATAGGACTGACAGGGATGAATCGGGAAAAACTGTTTTTT
CDR3aa: CASSIGLTGMNREKLFF

d_gene: -
v_gene: TRBV2
j_gene: TRBJ1-4
abundance: -
CDR3nt: TGTGCCAGCAGTGAGACTAGAAATGAAAAACTGTTTTTT
CDR3aa: CASSETRNEKLFF

d_gene: -
v_gene: TRBV2
j_gene: TRBJ1-1
abundance: -
CDR3nt: TGTGCCAGCAGTCCAAATGCCCTTACAGGGAACACTGAAGCTTTCTTT
CDR3aa: CASSPNALTGNTEAFF

d_gene: TRBD1
v_gene: TRBV18
j_gene: TRBJ2-7
abundance: few
CDR3nt: TGTGCCAGCTCACCCCCGAGTGGACAGGGGGCCTACGAGCAGTACTTC
CDR3aa: CASSPPSGQGAYEQYF

d_gene: -
v_gene: TRBV6-1
j_gene: TRBJ2-7
abundance: -
CDR3nt: TGTGCCAGCAGTGGGACAGCCTACGAGCAGTACTTC
CDR3aa: CASSGTAYEQYF

d_gene: -
v_gene: TRBV19
j_gene: TRBJ1-5
abundance: -
CDR3nt: TGTGCCAGTAGTATAGGGGCAGGGTCGGAGCCCCAGCATTTT
CDR3aa: CASSIGAGSEPQHF

d_gene: -
v_gene: TRBV9
j_gene: TRBJ1-1
abundance: -
CDR3nt: TGTGCCAGCAGCGTAGACCAGGGGAACACTGAAGCTTTCTTT
CDR3aa: CASSVDQGNTEAFF

d_gene: -
v_gene: TRBV18
j_gene: TRBJ1-2
abundance: -
CDR3nt: TGTGCCAGCTCACCAGATACGGCTAACTATGGCTACACCTTC
CDR3aa: CASSPDTANYGYTF

d_gene: TRBD1
v_gene: TRBV6-1
j_gene: TRBJ2-1
abundance: -
CDR3nt: TGTGCCAGCAGTACCGGGACAGTATACAATGAGCAGTTCTTC
CDR3aa: CASSTGTVYNEQFF

d_gene: TRBD1
v_gene: TRBV18
j_gene: TRBJ1-4
abundance: -
CDR3nt: TGTGCCAGCTCATCGAATACAGGGGTTGGGGAAAAACTGTTTTTT
CDR3aa: CASSSNTGVGEKLFF

d_gene: TRBD1
v_gene: TRBV10-3
j_gene: TRBJ2-1
abundance: few
CDR3nt: TGTGCCATCAGTCCACGGACAGGGGAGAACAATGAGCAGTTCTTC
CDR3aa: CAISPRTGENNEQFF

d_gene: TRBD1
v_gene: TRBV10-3
j_gene: TRBJ1-2
abundance: few
CDR3nt: TGTGCCATCAGTTTAGACAGGGACTATGGCTACACCTTC
CDR3aa: CAISLDRDYGYTF